This TCR beta chain derives from a study of blood T cell repertoires in COVID-19 (dated by TCRdb to between 2020 and 2021). Regarding the study in general: The collaborator samples originated in the United States, Italy and Spain and spanned the acute and convalescent phases of COVID-19. The material from the prospective study consisted of cDNA or gDNA derived from T cells, B-cell-depleted T cells, or PBMCs. The dataset comprised deeply sampled blood TCRbeta repertoires from subjects exposed to, actively infected with, or recovered from COVID-19. A freely available public database, intended as a resource for researchers studying the immune response to SARS-CoV-2, is where the repertoires were released. The samples were drawn from the first 160 participants of the ongoing ImmuneRACE study and from 1,254 subjects provided by 6 global collaborators. Sample metadata almost always included a de-identified subject ID, COVID-19 status, age in years and sex. Where available, HLA class I and class II types were taken from metadata supplied by the sample provider and were not determined by assay-based typing.

Another Seattle source contributed samples from volunteer blood donors who had recovered from COVID-19. The collaborating institutions used their own protocols to collect whole blood in K2EDTA tubes. Collaborator samples were shipped for TCRbeta analysis as frozen whole blood, isolated PBMCs, or DNA extracted from either sample type. A remark on this clone: Its binding antigen is unknown. No much larger clonotype is one base removed from it; base qualities were not supplied.

From its cysteine to its phenylalanine, the CDR3 spans 14 amino acids. Of the read, only the CDR3 DNA is kept; its 42 bases are in frame from base 1. V loses 2 bases, J loses 4 bases, and the germline ends lie 9 bases apart. Per the germline V gene, SGDLS is the CDR1 and YYNGEE is the CDR2. TCRbeta CDR3 regions were amplified from genomic DNA using the immunoSEQ Assay, a bias-controlled multiplex PCR. Under the source paper's analysis protocol: The number of nucleated cells in each sample was estimated from the amplification of reference gene primers within the assay. To quantify the absolute abundance of each unique TCRbeta CDR3 rearrangement, sequence reads were collapsed and filtered. For each sample, productive Simpson clonality was calculated as the square root of Simpson's diversity index across productive rearrangements. The table comes from immuneACCESS by way of TCRdb, which keeps in-frame sequences with V and J called. Part of the clones is missing from these tables; in studies checked, under half for an unresolved V gene and the rest for unknown reasons. That table furnishes V, J and clone size, whereas the DNA furnished D and trimming. Counted in this sample were about 260,000 clones; under 90% of them appeared once. The top ten clones comprise around a tenth of the sample.

The investigation overall reported the following: The quantity of clinical and demographic metadata differed by source and by participant and was supplied without curation.

The material sequenced was peripheral blood. Here the chain combines TRBV9 and TRBJ1-4; the D gene is not confidently resolved. The sequence was collected from a woman aged 45-65 years who had recovered from COVID-19. The nucleotide sequence reads TGTGCCAGCAGCGTTCGAGGGTATAATGAAAAACTGTTTTTT. It is translated as CASSVRGYNEKLFF.